This TCR beta chain was sequenced during a study of cytomegalovirus exposure and HLA in healthy donors. The PCR had 60 Vbeta and 13 Jbeta primers. Repertoires were generated with immunoSEQ multiplex PCR, while TCRdb's copy carries only in-frame clones and drops some. The table shows about 160,000 clones, with 75% to 80% occurring only once. Study results and caveats: In vitro work confirmed that three CMV-associated chains recognize CMV antigens. Association with HLA alleles at 0.05 false discovery rate was found for some 18,000 TCR beta sequences in a later analysis. There were some public TCRs occurring in many donors, but most TCR sequences were rare.

This clone has just one count. The target antigen is unknown. Specimen: PBMCs. The TCR sequence derives from a woman in her forties or fifties in good health and CMV-seropositive.

CDR3 in amino acids: CASSLVYNQPQHF. CDR3 DNA sequence: TGTGCCAGTAGTCTCGTCTACAATCAGCCCCAGCATTTT. The chain has TRBV19 and TRBJ1-5; D unclear. CDR3 length: 13 residues. Germline V lookup: CDR1 LNHDA, CDR2 SQIVND (reference sequence). V was shortened by 5 bases and J by 3 bases, with 8 bases between the two germline ends.